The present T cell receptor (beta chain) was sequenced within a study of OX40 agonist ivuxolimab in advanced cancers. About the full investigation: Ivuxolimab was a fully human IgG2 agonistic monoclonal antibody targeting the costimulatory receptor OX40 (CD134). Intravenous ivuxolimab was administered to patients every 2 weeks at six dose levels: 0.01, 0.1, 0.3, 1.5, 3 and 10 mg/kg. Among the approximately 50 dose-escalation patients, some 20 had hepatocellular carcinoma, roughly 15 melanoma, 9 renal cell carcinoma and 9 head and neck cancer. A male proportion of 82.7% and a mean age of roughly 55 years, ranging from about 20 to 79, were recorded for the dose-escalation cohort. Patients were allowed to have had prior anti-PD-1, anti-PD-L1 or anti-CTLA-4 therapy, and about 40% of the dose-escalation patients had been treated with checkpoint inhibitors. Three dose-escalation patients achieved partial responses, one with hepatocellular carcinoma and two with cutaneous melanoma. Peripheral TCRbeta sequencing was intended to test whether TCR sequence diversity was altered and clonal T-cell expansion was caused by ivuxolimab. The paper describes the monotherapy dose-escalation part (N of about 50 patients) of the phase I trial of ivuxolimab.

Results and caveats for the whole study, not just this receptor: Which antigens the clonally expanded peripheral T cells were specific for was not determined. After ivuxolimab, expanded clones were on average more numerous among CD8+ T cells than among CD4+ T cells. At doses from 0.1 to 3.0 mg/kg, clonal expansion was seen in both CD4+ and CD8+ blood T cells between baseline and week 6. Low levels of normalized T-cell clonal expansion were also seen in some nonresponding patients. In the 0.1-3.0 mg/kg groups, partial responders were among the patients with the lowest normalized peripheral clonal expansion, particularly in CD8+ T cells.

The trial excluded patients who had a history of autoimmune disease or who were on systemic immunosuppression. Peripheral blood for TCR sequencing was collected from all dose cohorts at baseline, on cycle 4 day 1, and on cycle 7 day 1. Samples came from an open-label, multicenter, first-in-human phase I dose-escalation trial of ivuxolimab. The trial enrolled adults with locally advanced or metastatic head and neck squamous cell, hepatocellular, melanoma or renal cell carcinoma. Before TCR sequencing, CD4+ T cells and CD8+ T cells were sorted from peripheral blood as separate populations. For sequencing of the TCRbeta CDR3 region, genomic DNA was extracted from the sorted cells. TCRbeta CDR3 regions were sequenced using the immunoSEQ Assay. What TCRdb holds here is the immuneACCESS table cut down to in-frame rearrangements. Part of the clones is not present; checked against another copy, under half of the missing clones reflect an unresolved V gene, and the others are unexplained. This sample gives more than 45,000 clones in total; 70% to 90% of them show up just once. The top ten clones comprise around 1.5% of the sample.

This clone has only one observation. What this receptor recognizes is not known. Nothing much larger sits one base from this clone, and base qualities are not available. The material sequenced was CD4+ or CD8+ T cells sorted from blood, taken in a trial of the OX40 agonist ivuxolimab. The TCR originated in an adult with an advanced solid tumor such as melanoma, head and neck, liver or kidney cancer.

The nucleotide sequence reads as follows: TGTGCCAGCAGCTGGGATCCAGGGAAGGATGGCTACACCTTC. This sequence encodes CASSWDPGKDGYTF. The V and J segments used are TRBV5-4 and TRBJ1-2; the best D guess is TRBD1, with 5 bases matching. The junction carries 15 bases between V and J, which are trimmed by 3 bases and 6 bases respectively. CDR1 is given as SGHNT and CDR2 as YYREEE, both from the germline V gene (reference sequence). From the cysteine through the phenylalanine, the CDR3 covers 14 amino acids. The CDR3 DNA has 42 bases and is translated from base 1.